This TCR beta chain stems from a study of blood T cells in healthy people across ages. Trimming removed 2 bases at V and 3 bases at J, with 25 bases between. In germline, CDR1 is LGHDT, CDR2 YNNKEL (reference sequence). CDR3 size: 19 residues. PCR was performed a second time for about 7 to 12 cycles using a sample-barcoded 5' primer and a J-beta primer mix. TCRdb reprocessed the 5' RACE reads with MiXCR, giving one entry per CDR3 protein. The data contain 600,000 or so distinct CDR3 sequences, about 30% of them singletons. Investigators took approximately 9.4 milliliters of peripheral blood from every donor.

This TCR came from an elderly woman in good health. Input material: blood. The J gene is TRBJ1-1, the V gene TRBV3-1; D is unclear. CDR3 protein: CASSQTNPMVRQLDTEAFF. In DNA, the CDR3 is TGTGCCAGCAGCCAAACGAATCCCATGGTCCGTCAGTTGGACACTGAAGCTTTCTTT.